The clone carrying this T cell receptor beta chain has ten or more counts. Its target is not known. Regarding time point: healthy volunteer bleed at 2 weeks. Unseparated into fractions, whole blood served as the source from which total RNA was extracted. The data derive from a study of human T cells and chemical hapten exposure. Overall study context: From small differences in pooled library volume came most of the variation in per-sample TCR yields. Broader study findings: DPC sensitization did not alter TCRs above 1 in 1000 frequency.

Each cDNA molecule in the library carried unique molecular identifiers. TCRdb re-called the RACE reads with MiXCR, one entry per CDR3 protein. The sample lists over 45,000 distinct CDR3 sequences, 3.5% to 4.5% seen once, with about 1.5% in the top ten. The CDR3 length is 14 residues. CDR1 and CDR2 from the germline V gene are ENHRY and SYGVKD. V shed 7 bases and J shed 0 bases, with 12 bases lying between them. The clonotype was recovered from a female donor in good health. Some clones in this sample may be carry-over from other donors' samples. The chain is built from TRBV10-3 and TRBJ1-1; the D is unclear. Material: whole blood. The CDR3 loop reads CAINDRRMNTEAFF. Here the CDR3 DNA reads TGTGCCATCAACGATCGCAGGATGAACACTGAAGCTTTCTTT.